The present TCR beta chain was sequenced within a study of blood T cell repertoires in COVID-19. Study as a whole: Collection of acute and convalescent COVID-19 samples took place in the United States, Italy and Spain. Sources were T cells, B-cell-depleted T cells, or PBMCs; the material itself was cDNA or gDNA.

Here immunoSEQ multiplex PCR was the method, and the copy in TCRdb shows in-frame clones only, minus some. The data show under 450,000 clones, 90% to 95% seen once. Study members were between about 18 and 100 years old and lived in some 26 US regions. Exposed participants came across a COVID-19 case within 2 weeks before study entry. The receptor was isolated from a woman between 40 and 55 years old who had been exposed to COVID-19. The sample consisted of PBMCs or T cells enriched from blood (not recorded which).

This CDR3 is CAISGLAGAVEQFF. The CDR3, as DNA: TGTGCCATCTCGGGACTAGCGGGAGCAGTCGAGCAGTTCTTC. The rearrangement joins TRBV10-3 to TRBJ2-1, with TRBD2 matching over 14 bases. The CDR3 is made up of 14 amino acids. V lost 8 bases, J lost 10 bases, and 7 bases stayed unmatched. Germline V CDR1 and CDR2: ENHRY, SYGVKD.